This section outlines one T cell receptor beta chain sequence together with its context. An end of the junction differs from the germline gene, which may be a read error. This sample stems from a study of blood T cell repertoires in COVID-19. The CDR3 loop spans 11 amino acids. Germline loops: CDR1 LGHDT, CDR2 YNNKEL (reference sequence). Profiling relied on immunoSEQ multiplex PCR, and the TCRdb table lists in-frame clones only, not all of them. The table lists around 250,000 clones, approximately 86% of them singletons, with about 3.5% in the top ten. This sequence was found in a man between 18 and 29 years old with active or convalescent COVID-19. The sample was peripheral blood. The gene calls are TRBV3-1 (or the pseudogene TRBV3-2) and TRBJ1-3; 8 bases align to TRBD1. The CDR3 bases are TGTGCCAGCAGGGGGCCGGGACAGGCCCGTTGG. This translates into CASRGPGQARW.